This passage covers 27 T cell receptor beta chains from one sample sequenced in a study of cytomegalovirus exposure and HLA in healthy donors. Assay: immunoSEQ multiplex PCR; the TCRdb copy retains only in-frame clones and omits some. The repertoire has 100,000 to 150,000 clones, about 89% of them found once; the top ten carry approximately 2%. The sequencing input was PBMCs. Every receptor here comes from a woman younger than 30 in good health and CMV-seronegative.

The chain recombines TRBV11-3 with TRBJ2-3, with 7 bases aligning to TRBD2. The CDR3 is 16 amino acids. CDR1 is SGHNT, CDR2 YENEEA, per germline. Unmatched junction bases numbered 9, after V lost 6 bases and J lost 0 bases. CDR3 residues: CASRPIGGGSTDTQYF. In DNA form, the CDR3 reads TGTGCCAGCAGGCCCATCGGCGGGGGAAGCACAGATACGCAGTATTTT.

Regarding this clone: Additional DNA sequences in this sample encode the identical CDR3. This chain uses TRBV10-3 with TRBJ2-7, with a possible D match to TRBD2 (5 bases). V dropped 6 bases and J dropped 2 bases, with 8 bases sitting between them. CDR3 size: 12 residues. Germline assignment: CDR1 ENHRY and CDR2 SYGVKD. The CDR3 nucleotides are TGTGCCATCAGGGACTCTACCTACGAGCAGTACTTC. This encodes CAIRDSTYEQYF.

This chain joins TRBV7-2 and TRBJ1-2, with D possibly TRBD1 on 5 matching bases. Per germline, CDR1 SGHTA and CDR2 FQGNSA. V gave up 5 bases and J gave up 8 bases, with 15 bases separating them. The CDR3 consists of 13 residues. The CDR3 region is CASSPDSTYGYTF. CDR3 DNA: TGTGCCAGCAGCCCCGACAGTACTTACGGCTACACCTTC.

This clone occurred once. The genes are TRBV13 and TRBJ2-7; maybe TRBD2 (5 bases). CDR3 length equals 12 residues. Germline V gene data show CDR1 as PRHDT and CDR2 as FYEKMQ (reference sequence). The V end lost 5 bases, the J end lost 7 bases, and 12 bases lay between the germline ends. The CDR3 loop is CASSIYSGEQYF. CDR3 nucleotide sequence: TGTGCCAGCAGCATTTACTCGGGGGAGCAGTACTTC.

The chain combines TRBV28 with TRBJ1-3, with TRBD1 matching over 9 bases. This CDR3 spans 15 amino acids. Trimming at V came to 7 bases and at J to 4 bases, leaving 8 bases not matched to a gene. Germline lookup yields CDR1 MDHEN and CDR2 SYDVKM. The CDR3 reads CASISQGAEGNTIYF. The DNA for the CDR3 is TGTGCCAGCATCTCACAGGGGGCAGAAGGAAACACCATATATTTT.

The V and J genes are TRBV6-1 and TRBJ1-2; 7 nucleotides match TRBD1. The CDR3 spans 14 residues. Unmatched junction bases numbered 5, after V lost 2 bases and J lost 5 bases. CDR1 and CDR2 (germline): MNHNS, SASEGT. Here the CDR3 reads CASSETDRVYGYTF. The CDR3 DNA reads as TGTGCCAGCAGTGAAACCGACAGGGTTTATGGCTACACCTTC.

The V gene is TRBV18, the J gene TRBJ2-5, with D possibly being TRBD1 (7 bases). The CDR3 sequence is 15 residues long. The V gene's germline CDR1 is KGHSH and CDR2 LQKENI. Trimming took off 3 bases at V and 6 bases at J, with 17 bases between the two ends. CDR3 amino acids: CASSPGDRSGQTQYF. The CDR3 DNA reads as TGTGCCAGCTCACCGGGGGACAGAAGCGGGCAGACCCAGTACTTC.

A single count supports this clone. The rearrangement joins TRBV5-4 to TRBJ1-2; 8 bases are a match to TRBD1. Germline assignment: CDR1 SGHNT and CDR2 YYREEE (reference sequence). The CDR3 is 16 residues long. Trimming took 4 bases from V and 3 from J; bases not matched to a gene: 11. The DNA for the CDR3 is TGTGCCAGCAGCACAGACAGACAGGGGCTTTACTATGGCTACACCTTC. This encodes CASSTDRQGLYYGYTF.

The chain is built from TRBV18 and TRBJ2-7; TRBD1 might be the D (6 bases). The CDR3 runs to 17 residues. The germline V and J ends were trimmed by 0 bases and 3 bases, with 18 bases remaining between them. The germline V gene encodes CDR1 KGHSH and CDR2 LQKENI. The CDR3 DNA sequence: TGTGCCAGCTCACCACCGGGGGCAGGAGCCTCGAGCTACGAGCAGTACTTC. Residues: CASSPPGAGASSYEQYF. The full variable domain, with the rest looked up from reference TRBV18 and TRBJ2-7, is NAGVMQNPRHLVRRRGQEARLRCSPMKGHSHVYWYRQLPEEGLKFMVYLQKENIIDESGMPKERFSAEFPKEGPSILRIQQVVRGDSAAYFCASSPPGAGASSYEQYFGPGTRLTVT.

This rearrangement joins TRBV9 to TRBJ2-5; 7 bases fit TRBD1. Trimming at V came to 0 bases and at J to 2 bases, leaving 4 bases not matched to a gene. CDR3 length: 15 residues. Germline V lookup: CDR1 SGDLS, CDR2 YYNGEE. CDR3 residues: CASSVAGTAQETQYF. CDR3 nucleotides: TGTGCCAGCAGCGTAGCTGGGACAGCGCAAGAGACCCAGTACTTC.

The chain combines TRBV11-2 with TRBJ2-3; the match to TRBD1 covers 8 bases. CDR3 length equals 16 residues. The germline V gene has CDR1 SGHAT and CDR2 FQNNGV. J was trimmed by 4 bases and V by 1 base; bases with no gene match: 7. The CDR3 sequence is CASSLGVDRVADTQYF. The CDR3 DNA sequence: TGTGCCAGCAGCTTAGGAGTGGACAGGGTCGCAGATACGCAGTATTTT.

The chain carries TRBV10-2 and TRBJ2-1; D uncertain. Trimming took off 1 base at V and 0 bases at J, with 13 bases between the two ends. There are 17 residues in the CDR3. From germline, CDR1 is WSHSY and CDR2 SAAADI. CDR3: CASSEFGDSSSYNEQFF. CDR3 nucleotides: TGCGCCAGCAGTGAGTTTGGCGACTCCAGCTCCTACAATGAGCAGTTCTTC.

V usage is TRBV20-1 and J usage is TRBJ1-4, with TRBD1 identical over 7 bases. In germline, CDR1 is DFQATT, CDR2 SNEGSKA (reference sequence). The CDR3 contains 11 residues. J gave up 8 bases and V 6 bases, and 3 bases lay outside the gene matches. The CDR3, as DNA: TGCAGTGCCAGGGGGGCCGAAAAACTGTTTTTT. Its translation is CSARGAEKLFF.

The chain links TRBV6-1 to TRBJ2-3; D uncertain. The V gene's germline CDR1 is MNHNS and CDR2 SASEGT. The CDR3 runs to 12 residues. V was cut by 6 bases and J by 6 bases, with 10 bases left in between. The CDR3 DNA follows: TGTGCCAGCAGGGCAACCAAGGATACGCAGTATTTT. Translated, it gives CASRATKDTQYF.

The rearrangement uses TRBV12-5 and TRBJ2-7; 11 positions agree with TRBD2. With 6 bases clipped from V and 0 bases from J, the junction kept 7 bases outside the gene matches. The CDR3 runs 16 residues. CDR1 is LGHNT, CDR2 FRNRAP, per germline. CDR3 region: CASGPRGLADSYEQYF. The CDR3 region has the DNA TGTGCTAGTGGGCCACGGGGACTAGCGGACTCCTACGAGCAGTACTTC.

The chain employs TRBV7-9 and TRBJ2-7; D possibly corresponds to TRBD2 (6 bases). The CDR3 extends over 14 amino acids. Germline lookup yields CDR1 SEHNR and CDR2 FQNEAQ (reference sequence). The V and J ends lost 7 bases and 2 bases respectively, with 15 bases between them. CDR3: CASTRLGGTYEQYF. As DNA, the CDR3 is TGTGCCAGCACCCGATTGGGGGGAACCTACGAGCAGTACTTC.

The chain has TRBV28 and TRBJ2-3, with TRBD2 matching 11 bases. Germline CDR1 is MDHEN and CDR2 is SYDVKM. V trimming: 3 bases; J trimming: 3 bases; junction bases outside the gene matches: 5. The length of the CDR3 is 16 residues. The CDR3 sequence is CASSFPTSGSTDTQYF. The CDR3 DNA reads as TGTGCCAGCAGTTTCCCAACTAGCGGGAGTACAGATACGCAGTATTTT.

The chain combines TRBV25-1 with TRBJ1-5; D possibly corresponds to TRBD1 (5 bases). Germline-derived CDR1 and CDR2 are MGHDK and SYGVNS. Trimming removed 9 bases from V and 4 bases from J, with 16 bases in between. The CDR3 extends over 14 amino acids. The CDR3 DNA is TGTGCCAGTAGTTTCCCAGGGCCTAATCAGCCCCAGCATTTT. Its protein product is CASSFPGPNQPQHF.

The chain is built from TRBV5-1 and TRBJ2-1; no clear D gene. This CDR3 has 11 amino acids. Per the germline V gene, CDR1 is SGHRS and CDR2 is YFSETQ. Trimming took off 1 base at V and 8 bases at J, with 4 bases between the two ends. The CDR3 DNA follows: TGCGCCAGCAGCTTGAACTATGAGCAGTTCTTC. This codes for CASSLNYEQFF.

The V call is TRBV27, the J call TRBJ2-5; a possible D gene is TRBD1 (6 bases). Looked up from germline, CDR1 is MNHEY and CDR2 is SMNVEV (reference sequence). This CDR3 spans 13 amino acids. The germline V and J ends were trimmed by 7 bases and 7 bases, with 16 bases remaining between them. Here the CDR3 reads CASKETGYGTQYF. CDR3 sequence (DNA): TGTGCCAGCAAAGAAACAGGGTACGGGACCCAGTACTTC.

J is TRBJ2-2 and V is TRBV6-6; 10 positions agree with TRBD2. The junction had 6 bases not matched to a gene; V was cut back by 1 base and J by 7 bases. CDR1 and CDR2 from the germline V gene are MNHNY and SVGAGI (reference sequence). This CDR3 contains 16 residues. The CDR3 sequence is CASSYWKREGSGELFF. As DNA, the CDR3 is TGTGCCAGCAGTTACTGGAAGCGGGAGGGCAGCGGGGAGCTGTTTTTT.

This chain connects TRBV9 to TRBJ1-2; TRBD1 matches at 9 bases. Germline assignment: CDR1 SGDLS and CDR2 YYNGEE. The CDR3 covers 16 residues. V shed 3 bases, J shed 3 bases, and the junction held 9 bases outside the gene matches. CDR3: CASSGTPGTGYYGYTF. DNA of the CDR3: TGTGCCAGCAGCGGTACCCCCGGGACAGGGTACTATGGCTACACCTTC.

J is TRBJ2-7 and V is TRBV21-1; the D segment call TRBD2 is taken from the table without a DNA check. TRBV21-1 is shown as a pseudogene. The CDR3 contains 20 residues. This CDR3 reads CASSKEGRTSVAPWDYEQYF. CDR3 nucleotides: TGTGCCAGCAGCAAAGAAGGTAGGACTAGCGTCGCTCCTTGGGACTACGAGCAGTACTTC.

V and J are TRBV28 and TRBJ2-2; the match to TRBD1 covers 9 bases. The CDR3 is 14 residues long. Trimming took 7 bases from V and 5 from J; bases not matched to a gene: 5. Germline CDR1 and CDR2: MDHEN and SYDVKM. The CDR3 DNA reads TGTGCCAGCACCATGGACAGGGGAACCGGGGAGCTGTTTTTT. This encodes CASTMDRGTGELFF.

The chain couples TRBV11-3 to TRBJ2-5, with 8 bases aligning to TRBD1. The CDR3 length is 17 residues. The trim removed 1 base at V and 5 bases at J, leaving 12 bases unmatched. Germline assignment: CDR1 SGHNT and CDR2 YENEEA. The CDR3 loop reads CASSLVRLGQGGETQYF. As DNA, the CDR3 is TGTGCCAGCAGCTTAGTACGTCTAGGACAGGGTGGGGAGACCCAGTACTTC.

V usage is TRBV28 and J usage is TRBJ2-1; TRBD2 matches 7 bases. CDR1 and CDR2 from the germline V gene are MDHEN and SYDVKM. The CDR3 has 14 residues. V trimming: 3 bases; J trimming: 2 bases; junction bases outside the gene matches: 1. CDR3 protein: CASSFGGAYNEQFF. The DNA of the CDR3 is TGTGCCAGCAGTTTTGGGGGGGCCTACAATGAGCAGTTCTTC.

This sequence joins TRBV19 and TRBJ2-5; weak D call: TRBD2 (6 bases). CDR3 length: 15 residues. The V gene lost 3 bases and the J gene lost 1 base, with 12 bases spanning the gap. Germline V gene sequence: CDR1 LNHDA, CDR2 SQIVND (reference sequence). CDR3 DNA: TGTGCCAGTAGTATGACCGCGGGGTCCCAAGAGACCCAGTACTTC. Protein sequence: CASSMTAGSQETQYF.